The text below deals with one TCR beta chain. What it recognizes is unknown. The PBMCs were sourced from fresh peripheral blood (about 9.7 ml). TCR beta CDR3 regions were amplified from RNA transcripts. The TCR CDR3 first-round RT-PCR relied on the HTBI primer set. TCRdb processed the multiplex PCR reads anew with MiXCR; each CDR3 protein has one entry. The table includes 550,000 to 650,000 distinct CDR3 sequences, 11% to 15% detected once. From germline, CDR1 is MRHNA and CDR2 SNTAGT. The CDR3 totals 15 residues. Trimming stripped 6 bases from V and 3 bases from J, with 15 bases between. This entry comes from a study of T cells in Graves' hyperthyroidism and ophthalmopathy. Study-wide results and caveats: A model built on 13 V-J features separated ophthalmopathy from stable hyperthyroidism.

The V and J genes are TRBV6-4 and TRBJ1-5; D remains ambiguous. The sequencing input was blood. This receptor was identified in a young woman with Graves' hyperthyroidism that later progressed to Graves' ophthalmopathy. CDR3 in DNA: TGTGCCAGCAGCGGTCCTGCGGGTATCAATCAGCCCCAGCATTTT. Protein product: CASSGPAGINQPQHF.